The entry below describes one TCR beta chain. What it binds is not known. TCR beta VDJ combinations and CDR3 sequences were profiled from genomic DNA. Via MiXCR, TCRdb re-called the reads, giving one row per CDR3 protein. There are 300,000 or so distinct CDR3 sequences in the sample; around three fifths occur only once, and around 8% lies in the top ten. The sample comes from a study of CD8+CD57+ T cells in acquired aplastic anemia. Study observations and caveats: The same twenty-nine CD8+ CDR3 sequences occurred in patients and in controls.

V shed 3 bases and J 6 bases; nucleotides not matched to a gene: 12. The germline V gene encodes CDR1 SGHVS and CDR2 FQNEAQ. The CDR3 contains 16 residues. The TCR comes from a human donor with severe aplastic anemia or a healthy control (not recorded which). Input material: sorted CD4+, CD8+, or CD8+CD57+ T cells (not recorded which) from PBMCs. The chain is built from TRBV7-8 and TRBJ2-7, with 9 bases matching TRBD2. CDR3 protein: CASSLRDSGRAIEQYF. The CDR3 DNA is TGTGCCAGCAGCTTGCGGGATAGCGGGAGAGCTATCGAGCAGTACTTC. Full variable domain (outside the CDR3, taken from reference TRBV7-8 and TRBJ2-7): GAGVSQSPRYKVAKRGQDVALRCDPISGHVSLFWYQQALGQGPEFLTYFQNEAQLDKSGLPSDRFFAERPEGSVSTLKIQRTQQEDSAVYLCASSLRDSGRAIEQYFGPGTRLTVT.